These T cell receptor beta chains were read from a single sample in a study of blood T cell repertoires in COVID-19. Repertoires were generated with immunoSEQ multiplex PCR, while TCRdb's copy carries only in-frame clones and drops some. The sample comprises 85,000 to 120,000 clones, around four fifths of which are singletons, and more than 9% rests with the top ten. Input material: peripheral blood. These receptors were taken from a man aged 35 to 55 with active or convalescent COVID-19. Both conserved end residues are part of each CDR3. Fields, in order: D gene, V gene, J gene, clone size, CDR3 protein, CDR3 DNA. The D gene is left open where the match is weak. Size is omitted from some rows. Given values are once, few, many or a class for expanded clones.

>.|TRBV16|TRBJ1-4|.
CASSLRSGGEKLFF
TGTGCCAGCAGCCTCCGGTCGGGGGGGGAAAAACTGTTTTTT
>.|TRBV4-3|TRBJ1-4|.
CASSQENRANEKLFF
TGCGCCAGCAGCCAAGAAAACCGGGCTAATGAAAAACTGTTTTTT
>TRBD1|TRBV11-2|TRBJ1-2|.
CASSNTQGAYYGYTF
TGTGCCAGCAGCAATACACAGGGGGCCTACTATGGCTACACCTTC
>TRBD2|TRBV5-1|TRBJ2-1|.
CASSVSGEGPNEQFF
TGCGCCAGCAGCGTTAGTGGGGAGGGGCCAAATGAGCAGTTCTTC
>TRBD2|TRBV7-6|TRBJ2-3|.
CASSFGTSGGGSTDTQYF
TGTGCCAGCAGCTTTGGGACTAGCGGGGGGGGTAGCACAGATACGCAGTATTTT
>.|TRBV7-3|TRBJ2-7|.
CASSSFYEQYF
TGTGCCAGCAGCTCCTTCTACGAGCAGTACTTC
>.|TRBV7-2|TRBJ1-4|.
CASRKRVATNEKLFF
TGTGCCAGCCGAAAGAGGGTCGCAACTAATGAAAAACTGTTTTTT
>.|TRBV19|TRBJ2-7|.
CASSINLVAGYNEQYF
TGTGCCAGTAGTATCAATCTAGTAGCAGGGTACAACGAGCAGTACTTC
>TRBD1|TRBV5-6|TRBJ1-2|.
CASSTRQGDGYTF
TGTGCCAGCAGCACGAGACAGGGCGATGGCTACACCTTC
>.|TRBV3-1/TRBV3-2|TRBJ2-1|.
CASSQMAGEQFF
TGTGCCAGCAGCCAGATGGCGGGTGAGCAGTTCTTC
>.|TRBV30|TRBJ2-1|.
CAWRKDSRTYNEQFF
TGTGCCTGGAGGAAGGACAGCCGTACATACAATGAGCAGTTCTTC
>.|TRBV19|TRBJ1-3|.
CASSVLQVSGNTIYF
TGTGCCAGTAGTGTGTTACAGGTCTCTGGAAACACCATATATTTT
>.|TRBV7-3|TRBJ2-5|.
CASSLAGYSQGETQYF
TGTGCCAGCAGCTTAGCAGGCTACTCTCAGGGGGAGACCCAGTACTTC
>.|TRBV19|TRBJ2-1|.
CASSTDGDEQFF
TGTGCCAGTAGTACAGACGGGGATGAGCAGTTCTTC
>TRBD1|TRBV6-4|TRBJ1-6|once
CASSEMDRGRSPLHF
TGTGCCAGCAGTGAAATGGACAGGGGGCGGTCACCCCTCCACTTT
>.|TRBV5-1|TRBJ2-7|.
CASSSSYEQYF
TGCGCCAGCAGCTCGAGCTACGAGCAGTACTTC
>TRBD1|TRBV19|TRBJ2-7|.
CASSRMNRGTYEQYF
TGTGCCAGTTCTCGGATGAACAGGGGGACCTACGAGCAGTACTTC
>TRBD1|TRBV30|TRBJ1-4|few
CAGEGQANEKLFF
TGTGCCGGTGAGGGACAGGCTAATGAAAAACTGTTTTTT
>.|TRBV7-2|TRBJ1-2|once
CASSSPGSRNYGYTF
TGTGCCAGCAGCTCCCCAGGGTCCCGAAACTATGGCTACACCTTC
>.|TRBV30|TRBJ1-5|.
CGTEGKPQHF
TGTGGGACGGAGGGAAAGCCCCAGCATTTT
>TRBD1|TRBV7-9|TRBJ1-3|.
CASSRYPARGNGNTIYF
TGTGCCAGCAGCAGATACCCCGCCAGGGGGAACGGAAACACCATATATTTT
>TRBD1|TRBV18|TRBJ1-2|.
CASETSPATGSTF
TGTGCCAGCGAGACAAGTCCAGCGACAGGGAGTACCTTC
>.|TRBV10-3|TRBJ1-3|.
CAISPIQSTIYF
TGTGCCATCAGTCCAATACAGAGCACCATATATTTT
>.|TRBV12-5|TRBJ1-5|.
CASERDNQPQHF
TGTGCTAGTGAGAGGGACAATCAGCCCCAGCATTTT
>.|TRBV6-6|TRBJ1-1|.
CASSLRGGGTEAFF
TGTGCCAGCAGTCTGCGGGGGGGCGGCACTGAAGCTTTCTTT
>.|TRBV27|TRBJ1-5|few
CASSLSTFGNQPQHF
TGTGCCAGCAGTTTATCGACTTTTGGCAATCAGCCCCAGCATTTT